The 25 T cell receptor beta chains below were found in one sample sequenced in a study of cytotoxic CD8 clonotypes in ibrutinib-treated CLL. Sequenced by immunoSEQ multiplex PCR; TCRdb stores in-frame clones only, minus some. This table has tens of thousands of clones, roughly 62% appearing once. Material: PBMCs, obtained after 24 months of ibrutinib treatment. These receptors were collected from a human donor with chronic lymphocytic leukemia.

The CDR3 sequence is CAISESHRALYEQYF. As DNA, the CDR3 is TGTGCCATCAGTGAGTCGCACAGGGCCCTATACGAGCAGTACTTC. This rearrangement joins TRBV10-3 to TRBJ2-7; maybe TRBD1 (6 bases). CDR3 length: 15 residues. Trimming left V 0 bases short and J 4 bases short, with 13 bases between. Germline V lookup: CDR1 ENHRY, CDR2 SYGVKD.

In this sample, this clone turned up once. The rearrangement joins TRBV7-8 to TRBJ2-1; 15 nucleotides align to TRBD2. The CDR3 sequence is 19 residues long. J was trimmed by 0 bases and V by 5 bases; bases with no gene match: 8. CDR1 and CDR2 from the germline V gene are SGHVS and FQNEAQ. CDR3 bases: TGTGCCAGCAGCCCCGGCGGACTAGCGGGGGGGCTCTCCTACAATGAGCAGTTCTTC. Its protein is CASSPGGLAGGLSYNEQFF.

This chain links TRBV7-9 with TRBJ1-4; possibly TRBD1 for D (5 bases). In germline, CDR1 is SEHNR, CDR2 FQNEAQ (reference sequence). V lost 3 bases and J 11 bases, leaving 16 bases between the germline ends. The CDR3 consists of 14 residues. CDR3 sequence reads: CASSFVGQGRKLFF. The CDR3 nucleotides are TGTGCCAGCAGCTTCGTTGGCCAGGGCCGTAAACTGTTTTTT.

The V gene is TRBV29-1, the J gene TRBJ1-2; D might be TRBD1 (6 bases). This CDR3 has 12 residues. The germline V gene has CDR1 SQVTM and CDR2 ANQGSEA. Between the trimmed V and J ends, which lost 6 bases and 6 bases, there was a span of 14 bases. The DNA for the CDR3 is TGCAGCGTCGAAACAGGGACGCATGGCTACACCTTC. Translating it yields CSVETGTHGYTF. Drawing the rest from reference TRBV29-1 and TRBJ1-2, the complete variable domain is SAVISQKPSRDICQRGTSLTIQCQVDSQVTMMFWYRQQPGQSLTLIATANQGSEATYESGFVIDKFPISRPNLTFSTLTVSNMSPEDSSIYLCSVETGTHGYTFGSGTRLTVV.

The CDR3 is CASSELGGQANYGYTF. CDR3 DNA: TGTGCCAGCAGTGAATTAGGGGGACAGGCTAACTATGGCTACACCTTC. The genes are TRBV2 and TRBJ1-2; 8 bases map to TRBD1. The V segment lost 2 bases and the J segment 0 bases; nucleotides outside the gene matches: 5. The CDR3 runs 16 residues. The V gene's germline CDR1 is SNHLY and CDR2 FYNNEI.

This clone was counted once. The rearrangement joins TRBV5-5 to TRBJ1-6; tentative D call: TRBD1 (6 bases). Germline values: CDR1 SGHKS, CDR2 YYEKEE (reference sequence). The V and J ends lost 4 bases and 1 base respectively, with 15 bases between them. This CDR3 has 17 amino acids. In DNA form, the CDR3 reads TGTGCCAGCAGCCCCGACAGGCGGCCATCCTATAATTCACCCCTCCACTTT. This encodes CASSPDRRPSYNSPLHF.

The rearrangement joins TRBV30 to TRBJ1-1, with D unresolved. The length of the CDR3 is 16 residues. The germline V gene has CDR1 GTSNPN and CDR2 SVGIG (reference sequence). V was pared by 4 bases and J by 3 bases, with 21 bases between. The CDR3 here is CAWTPLGWDGDTEAFF. CDR3 sequence (DNA): TGTGCCTGGACCCCCCTTGGGTGGGATGGGGACACTGAAGCTTTCTTT.

Written as DNA, the CDR3 is TGTGCCAGCACGAGACAGGGGGCCGTTTATGGCTACACCTTC. Translating gives CASTRQGAVYGYTF. V and J are TRBV2 and TRBJ1-2, with TRBD1 identical over 10 bases. From germline, CDR1 is SNHLY and CDR2 FYNNEI. Trimming at V came to 7 bases and at J to 5 bases, leaving 7 bases not matched to a gene. The CDR3 length is 14 residues. The full variable domain, with the rest looked up from reference TRBV2 and TRBJ1-2, is EPEVTQTPSHQVTQMGQEVILRCVPISNHLYFYWYRQILGQKVEFLVSFYNNEISEKSEIFDDQFSVERPDGSNFTLKIRSTKLEDSAMYFCASTRQGAVYGYTFGSGTRLTVV.

The genes are TRBV5-4 and TRBJ2-1, with 9 bases matching TRBD1. Per the germline V gene, CDR1 is SGHNT and CDR2 is YYREEE (reference sequence). The CDR3 consists of 15 residues. Trimming took 2 bases from V and 4 from J; bases not matched to a gene: 4. This CDR3 is CASSLRDRVYNEQFF. For the CDR3, the DNA is TGTGCCAGCAGCTTACGGGACAGGGTATACAATGAGCAGTTCTTC.

The chain employs TRBV18 and TRBJ2-7; 8 positions match TRBD1. The V gene end was trimmed by 3 bases and the J gene end by 1 base; junction bases not matched to a gene: 5. This CDR3 is 15 amino acids long. Germline CDR1 KGHSH, CDR2 LQKENI. The CDR3 sequence is CASSPRDRSSYEQYF. CDR3 DNA: TGTGCCAGCTCACCCCGGGACAGGAGTTCCTACGAGCAGTACTTC.

This clone was detected only a few times. The rearrangement uses TRBV2 and TRBJ2-3; TRBD1 matches at 7 bases. The junction had 3 bases not matched to a gene; V was cut back by 5 bases and J by 1 base. Looked up from germline, CDR1 is SNHLY and CDR2 is FYNNEI. CDR3 length: 14 amino acids. The CDR3 nucleotides are TGTGCCAGCAGTATCGGACAGGGCACAGATACGCAGTATTTT. Translation gives CASSIGQGTDTQYF. The full variable domain, completed using reference TRBV2 and TRBJ2-3, is EPEVTQTPSHQVTQMGQEVILRCVPISNHLYFYWYRQILGQKVEFLVSFYNNEISEKSEIFDDQFSVERPDGSNFTLKIRSTKLEDSAMYFCASSIGQGTDTQYFGPGTRLTVL.

The rearrangement joins TRBV5-4 to TRBJ1-1; 7 nucleotides align to TRBD1. Trimming at V came to 0 bases and at J to 1 base, leaving 3 bases not matched to a gene. CDR1 and CDR2 (germline): SGHNT, YYREEE (reference sequence). The CDR3 consists of 15 residues. This chain's CDR3 is CASSLDRGQNTEAFF. DNA for the CDR3: TGTGCCAGCAGCTTGGACAGGGGACAGAACACTGAAGCTTTCTTT.

This chain joins TRBV9 and TRBJ1-6; 9 bases are shared with TRBD1. Germline lookup yields CDR1 SGDLS and CDR2 YYNGEE. The CDR3 covers 17 residues. Germline trimming cut 4 bases from V and 0 bases from J; bases unmatched to any gene: 5. The CDR3 coding sequence is TGTGCCAGCAGCACGGGACAGGGTAGCTCCTATAATTCACCCCTCCACTTT. This gives the protein CASSTGQGSSYNSPLHF.

This clone was observed a single time. This sequence joins TRBV7-6 and TRBJ1-2, with 7 bases identical to TRBD1. The trim removed 3 bases at V and 6 bases at J, leaving 13 bases unmatched. CDR3 length equals 16 residues. Germline lookup yields CDR1 SGHVS and CDR2 FNYEAQ. CDR3 sequence (DNA): TGTGCCAGCAGCTTGGTTTTCAACAGGGGCGGTGATGGCTACACCTTC. It encodes CASSLVFNRGGDGYTF.

The chain's CDR3 is CASSQASGGLNIQYF. The CDR3 DNA reads TGTGCCAGCAGTCAGGCTAGCGGGGGGTTGAACATTCAGTACTTC. The J gene is TRBJ2-4, the V gene TRBV27; 11 bases agree with TRBD2. CDR3 size: 15 residues. Per germline, CDR1 MNHEY and CDR2 SMNVEV (reference sequence). The trim removed 5 bases at V and 7 bases at J, leaving 7 bases unmatched.

By share, this clone ranks as medium-sized. The chain is built from TRBV6-5 and TRBJ1-1, with a tentative D call TRBD1 (5 bases). This CDR3 has 14 residues. From germline, CDR1 is MNHEY and CDR2 SVGAGI. V lost 3 bases and J lost 8, with 16 bases in between. The CDR3 DNA reads TGTGCCAGCAGTTATCGGACACGGGTTCAAGAAGCTTTCTTT. Translation: CASSYRTRVQEAFF.

The chain carries TRBV19 and TRBJ2-2; D not certain. The V gene's germline CDR1 is LNHDA and CDR2 SQIVND (reference sequence). This CDR3 spans 14 amino acids. Trimming pared 2 bases from V and 4 bases from J, leaving 8 bases between. This CDR3 is CASSISSTTGELFF. For the CDR3, the DNA is TGTGCCAGTAGTATATCCTCCACCACCGGGGAGCTGTTTTTT.

The chain joins TRBV6-1 to TRBJ1-2; D possibly corresponds to TRBD1 (6 bases). CDR1 MNHNS and CDR2 SASEGT come from the germline V gene. V lost 1 base, J lost 4 bases, and 10 bases lay in between. CDR3 length: 14 amino acids. The CDR3 spells CASSEGQAGYGYTF. The CDR3 DNA is TGTGCCAGCAGTGAAGGACAGGCGGGCTATGGCTACACCTTC.

This chain links TRBV18 with TRBJ1-6, with D perhaps TRBD1 (5 bases). CDR1 and CDR2 from the germline V gene are KGHSH and LQKENI. The CDR3 extends over 14 amino acids. V was trimmed by 2 bases and J by 10 bases, leaving 12 bases between them. CDR3 nucleotides: TGTGCCAGCTCACCAGGAGGGGATGGGTCACCCCTCCACTTT. As protein: CASSPGGDGSPLHF. The full variable domain, with the rest looked up from reference TRBV18 and TRBJ1-6, is NAGVMQNPRHLVRRRGQEARLRCSPMKGHSHVYWYRQLPEEGLKFMVYLQKENIIDESGMPKERFSAEFPKEGPSILRIQQVVRGDSAAYFCASSPGGDGSPLHFGNGTRLTVT.

This clone was seen only a few times. CDR3 sequence (DNA): TGTGCCAGCAGTGTGATGGGGAACACTGAAGCTTTCTTT. It codes for CASSVMGNTEAFF. V is TRBV2 and J is TRBJ1-1; no clear D gene. The CDR3 extends over 13 amino acids. The V end was cut by 4 bases, the J end by 1 base, with 7 bases between. Looked up from germline, CDR1 is SNHLY and CDR2 is FYNNEI.

The rearrangement joins TRBV7-9 to TRBJ1-3; D gene unclear. The ends were cut back, 1 base at V and 8 bases at J, with 9 bases in the middle. The CDR3 has 13 amino acids. Germline CDR1 is SEHNR and CDR2 is FQNEAQ (reference sequence). The CDR3 DNA is TGTGCCAGCAGCTTAGGGCAGAGAGACACCATATATTTT. Translating it yields CASSLGQRDTIYF.

The table lists this clone with a few counts. The chain uses TRBV5-4 and TRBJ2-7, with 7 bases aligning to TRBD1. CDR1 is SGHNT and CDR2 is YYREEE in the germline V gene (reference sequence). The V gene end was trimmed by 9 bases and the J gene end by 2 bases; junction bases not matched to a gene: 8. The CDR3 runs 13 residues. In DNA form, the CDR3 reads TGTGCCACCGGCTGGGACAGAGCCTACGAGCAGTACTTC. Its translation is CATGWDRAYEQYF. Looking up the rest from reference TRBV5-4 and TRBJ2-7 gives the full variable domain: ETGVTQSPTHLIKTRGQQVTLRCSSQSGHNTVSWYQQALGQGPQFIFQYYREEENGRGNFPPRFSGLQFPNYSSELNVNALELDDSALYLCATGWDRAYEQYFGPGTRLTVT.

The chain has TRBV5-1 and TRBJ2-7; tentative D call: TRBD1 (6 bases). V was cut by 4 bases and J by 5 bases, with 22 bases left in between. There are 16 residues in the CDR3. Germline V gene data show CDR1 as SGHRS and CDR2 as YFSETQ. The CDR3: CASSGNRVRRGHEQYF. CDR3 nucleotides: TGCGCCAGCAGCGGCAACAGGGTCCGGAGAGGCCACGAGCAGTACTTC.

The chain employs TRBV29-1 and TRBJ2-5; 12 bases map to TRBD2. Trimming took 4 bases from V and 4 from J; bases not matched to a gene: 16. The CDR3 totals 18 residues. CDR1 is SQVTM and CDR2 is ANQGSEA in the germline V gene. The CDR3, as DNA: TGCAGCGTTGTCGGGGTGGCTAGCGGGGGGGCGAGGGCAGAGACCCAGTACTTC. Residues: CSVVGVASGGARAETQYF.

The V call is TRBV5-6, the J call TRBJ1-1; D uncertain. Germline V gene lookup returns CDR1 SGHDT and CDR2 YYEEEE. This CDR3 is 15 amino acids long. Trimming took off 0 bases at V and 10 bases at J, with 19 bases between the two ends. The CDR3 is CASSLASDMVVGAFF. The CDR3 region has the DNA TGTGCCAGCAGCTTGGCCTCAGATATGGTAGTCGGAGCTTTCTTT. Looking up the rest from reference TRBV5-6 and TRBJ1-1 gives the full variable domain: DAGVTQSPTHLIKTRGQQVTLRCSPKSGHDTVSWYQQALGQGPQFIFQYYEEEERQRGNFPDRFSGHQFPNYSSELNVNALLLGDSALYLCASSLASDMVVGAFFGQGTRLTVV.